The rows below give T cell receptor beta chains drawn from one sample of a study of T cell responses to AZD1222 COVID-19 vaccine. Measured with immunoSEQ multiplex PCR; TCRdb has only the in-frame clones, and not every one. The sample consists of just over 150,000 clones, about 87% of them appearing once. Specimen: peripheral blood, collected 28 days after the second AZD1222 dose. The origin of the receptors is an adult who received the AZD1222 COVID-19 vaccine. Both conserved end residues are trimmed from each CDR3. A D gene is named only where the DNA matches it firmly. Not every row has a clone size; where given, it reads once, few, many or a size class.

clone size,D gene,CDR3 length,V gene,CDR3 protein
once,.,10,TRBV5-1,ASSEPSDEQY
.,.,15,TRBV5-1,ASSLKPGLGTAGELF
.,.,11,TRBV19,ASKPDSTDTQY
.,.,11,TRBV12-3/TRBV12-4,ASSLTGIYGYT
.,.,12,TRBV30,AWSVGWGNQSQH
.,.,13,TRBV29-1,SVGAGGLSTDTQY
.,.,15,TRBV11-2,ASSLVGRSYSNQPQH
.,.,11,TRBV6-2/TRBV6-3,ASSRTGNPEAF
.,.,11,TRBV6-2/TRBV6-3,ASSYSAVNEQF
.,.,15,TRBV30,AWSVGLGGRLNQPQH
.,TRBD1,13,TRBV3-1/TRBV3-2,ASSRATGGGYEQY
.,.,15,TRBV7-2,ASNDPARTTPSGELF
.,.,12,TRBV2,ASSDGFATDTQY
.,TRBD2,15,TRBV7-2,ASSPRSWTSGNNEQF
once,.,14,TRBV5-1,ASSSTPPGPNTEAF
few,TRBD2,12,TRBV4-1,ASSQVAGVDEQY
.,TRBD2,14,TRBV7-2,ASSRGAGVVYNEQF
.,TRBD2,14,TRBV9,ASSGSRLAGVGEQF
.,.,10,TRBV12-3/TRBV12-4,ASSFINSEQF
.,.,12,TRBV28,ASRSQGMDTEAF
.,TRBD2,17,TRBV24-1,ATSDSGTSGRPLANEQF
.,.,11,TRBV14,ASSPDLYTEAF
few,.,12,TRBV19,ASTGTPGSGTQY
.,.,13,TRBV4-1,ASSHHREPQGTQY
.,TRBD1,13,TRBV5-1,ASSLEGQGNTEAF
.,.,12,TRBV27,ASTRSDSYNEQF
once,.,13,TRBV29-1,SAAGLLSSGNTIY
once,TRBD2,14,TRBV11-3,ASSLPAGGGTGELF
.,TRBD1,13,TRBV9,ASSVVGGADGELF
.,.,11,TRBV27,ASGSMGYNEQF
few,TRBD1,13,TRBV5-4,ASSLRTGYDEKLF
.,TRBD2,13,TRBV12-5,ASGRGGANTGELF
.,TRBD2,13,TRBV7-9,AGGTSGMNTGELF
.,TRBD1,15,TRBV19,ASSITGVTSGANVLT